The next 21 T cell receptor beta chains were all read from a single sample in a study of blood T cell repertoires in COVID-19. Repertoires were generated with immunoSEQ multiplex PCR, while TCRdb's copy carries only in-frame clones and drops some. The sample shows 84,000 or so clones, just under 85% of them seen only once. The sample consisted of peripheral blood. The receptor set was obtained from a man older than 75 with active or convalescent COVID-19.

The chain is built from TRBV6-5 and TRBJ1-1; possible D gene TRBD1, 5 bases. The CDR3 loop spans 15 amino acids. The ends were cut back, 5 bases at V and 4 bases at J, with 17 bases in the middle. Germline-derived CDR1 and CDR2 are MNHEY and SVGAGI. The CDR3 coding sequence is TGTGCCAGCAGTACCCCAGGGCTGGTAGGCACTGAAGCTTTCTTT. Translated: CASSTPGLVGTEAFF.

V is TRBV28 and J is TRBJ1-6; 7 bases match TRBD1. V was clipped by 2 bases and J by 8 bases; unmatched bases: 6. This CDR3 comprises 15 residues. Germline V lookup: CDR1 MDHEN, CDR2 SYDVKM. The CDR3: CASSLRARGYSPLHF. CDR3 DNA: TGTGCCAGCAGTTTACGGGCCAGGGGGTATTCACCCCTCCACTTT.

The rearrangement joins TRBV5-6 to TRBJ2-5; D might be TRBD2 (6 bases). The length of the CDR3 is 16 residues. Trimming removed 1 base from V and 2 bases from J, with 15 bases in between. CDR1 is SGHDT and CDR2 is YYEEEE in the germline V gene. CDR3 DNA sequence: TGTGCCAGCAGCTTGCCAACGTTTAGCGGACAAGAGACCCAGTACTTC. It encodes CASSLPTFSGQETQYF.

The genes are TRBV27 and TRBJ2-3, with 10 positions matching TRBD2. V shed 2 bases, J shed 6 bases, and the junction held 2 bases outside the gene matches. The CDR3 covers 14 residues. CDR1 and CDR2 (germline): MNHEY, SMNVEV (reference sequence). The CDR3 region has the DNA TGTGCCAGCAGTTTAGGGACTAGCGTGGATACGCAGTATTTT. Protein sequence: CASSLGTSVDTQYF.

This clone was found a few times. V and J are TRBV18 and TRBJ1-5; 7 bases align to TRBD1. Looked up from germline, CDR1 is KGHSH and CDR2 is LQKENI. Losses at the gene ends were 3 bases for V and 9 bases for J; bases not matched to a gene: 11. This CDR3 region has 15 residues. CDR3 nucleotides: TGTGCCAGCTCACCCGGGACAGCAGTTGACCGGCCCCAGCATTTT. It is translated as CASSPGTAVDRPQHF.

This chain uses TRBV10-3 with TRBJ1-1, with 11 bases matching TRBD1. Germline CDR1 ENHRY, CDR2 SYGVKD. J gave up 5 bases and V 4 bases, and 9 bases lay outside the gene matches. CDR3 length equals 16 residues. CDR3 coding DNA: TGTGCCATCAGTGGTAGTGGGACAGGGGGGTATACTGAAGCTTTCTTT. The encoded protein is CAISGSGTGGYTEAFF.

The chain employs TRBV29-1 and TRBJ2-5; maybe TRBD2 (5 bases). With 7 bases removed from V and 2 bases from J, the gap between germline ends came to 11 bases. The CDR3 is 12 residues long. Germline V gene lookup returns CDR1 SQVTM and CDR2 ANQGSEA. In DNA form, the CDR3 reads TGCAGCGCCCTGAGGGATCAAGAGACCCAGTACTTC. This codes for CSALRDQETQYF.

The chain has TRBV19 and TRBJ1-2, with D unclear. CDR1 and CDR2 (germline): LNHDA, SQIVND (reference sequence). This CDR3 has 15 amino acids. Trimming took off 1 base at V and 0 bases at J, with 9 bases between the two ends. The CDR3 nucleotides are TGTGCCAGTAGTATAGCAGCGGGATCTAACTATGGCTACACCTTC. Its translation: CASSIAAGSNYGYTF.

This chain joins TRBV19 and TRBJ1-1; D remains ambiguous. The V end was cut by 3 bases, the J end by 2 bases, with 7 bases between. Germline V CDR1 and CDR2: LNHDA, SQIVND (reference sequence). The CDR3 extends over 13 amino acids. CDR3 bases: TGTGCCAGTAGTATCAACAGAAACACTGAAGCTTTCTTT. Encoded protein: CASSINRNTEAFF. The full variable domain, with the rest looked up from reference TRBV19 and TRBJ1-1, is DGGITQSPKYLFRKEGQNVTLSCEQNLNHDAMYWYRQDPGQGLRLIYYSQIVNDFQKGDIAEGYSVSREKKESFPLTVTSAQKNPTAFYLCASSINRNTEAFFGQGTRLTVV.

The chain is built from TRBV4-2 and TRBJ1-1; D may be TRBD1 (5 bases). In germline, CDR1 is LGHNA, CDR2 YNFKEQ. This CDR3 spans 17 amino acids. V dropped 4 bases and J dropped 4 bases, with 22 bases sitting between them. The CDR3 bases are TGTGCCAGCAGCCGAGAGCCGGGGGATTTTTCGGCCACTGAAGCTTTCTTT. Its protein product is CASSREPGDFSATEAFF.

The chain employs TRBV5-1 and TRBJ2-1; 9 bases fit TRBD1. The V and J ends lost 3 bases and 7 bases, in that order; junction bases with no gene match: 11. Germline V gene sequence: CDR1 SGHRS, CDR2 YFSETQ. The CDR3 is made up of 16 amino acids. The CDR3 DNA is TGCGCCAGCAGCTCAGGGACAGGGAGCTTGGTGAATGAGCAGTTCTTC. It specifies CASSSGTGSLVNEQFF.

The V call is TRBV10-3, the J call TRBJ1-5, with D tentatively TRBD1 (5 bases). CDR3 length: 14 residues. V was shortened by 3 bases and J by 0 bases, with 6 bases between the two germline ends. Germline CDR1 is ENHRY and CDR2 is SYGVKD. CDR3 in amino acids: CAISEQASNQPQHF. In nucleotides, the CDR3 is TGTGCCATCAGTGAACAGGCTAGCAATCAGCCCCAGCATTTT.

The V call is TRBV30, the J call TRBJ2-3; TRBD2 is a possible D gene (6 bases). The CDR3 is 12 amino acids. Germline loops: CDR1 GTSNPN, CDR2 SVGIG (reference sequence). V was clipped by 0 bases and J by 14 bases, with 15 bases between them. CDR3 coding DNA: TGTGCCTGGAGTGTTGGAGGGAGGCAACGGTATTTT. It yields the protein CAWSVGGRQRYF.

This sequence joins TRBV18 and TRBJ1-1; D not resolved. Germline loops: CDR1 KGHSH, CDR2 LQKENI. The CDR3 covers 14 residues. The V end was cut by 3 bases, the J end by 5 bases, with 13 bases between. The DNA of the CDR3 is TGTGCCAGCTCACCTTATGGGGAGGTAACTGAAGCTTTCTTT. This sequence encodes CASSPYGEVTEAFF.

V and J are TRBV5-1 and TRBJ1-3, with D unclear. The CDR3 contains 11 residues. Trimming removed 0 bases at V and 15 bases at J, with 10 bases between. CDR1 is SGHRS and CDR2 is YFSETQ in the germline V gene. CDR3 sequence (DNA): TGCGCCAGCAGCTTGGACCGGGTGACATATTTT. Translating gives CASSLDRVTYF.

CDR3 nucleotide sequence: TGCGCCAGCAGCTTGAGGCAGGGCTACATGAACACTGAAGCTTTCTTT. Protein sequence: CASSLRQGYMNTEAFF. The chain employs TRBV5-1 and TRBJ1-1; D might be TRBD1 (5 bases). The CDR3 has 16 residues. The germline V gene has CDR1 SGHRS and CDR2 YFSETQ. Trimming removed 1 base at V and 0 bases at J, with 13 bases between.

This chain joins TRBV3-1 (or the pseudogene TRBV3-2) and TRBJ2-3, with TRBD2 matching 8 bases. Germline V gene data show CDR1 as LGHDT and CDR2 as YNNKEL (reference sequence). V was clipped by 4 bases and J by 0 bases; unmatched bases: 9. The CDR3 loop spans 17 amino acids. This CDR3 is CASSLAGAGASTDTQYF. Here the CDR3 DNA reads TGTGCCAGCAGCCTAGCCGGAGCGGGGGCTAGCACAGATACGCAGTATTTT.

The chain carries TRBV11-2 and TRBJ1-1, with 7 bases aligning to TRBD1. The CDR3 extends over 14 amino acids. After removal of 5 bases from V and 1 base from J, the junction contained 4 bases not matched to a gene. Germline V gene sequence: CDR1 SGHAT, CDR2 FQNNGV. The CDR3 here is CASSKDRQNTEAFF. As DNA, the CDR3 is TGTGCCAGCAGCAAGGACAGGCAGAACACTGAAGCTTTCTTT.

J is TRBJ1-3 and V is TRBV6-5, with D uncertain. V was pared by 2 bases and J by 0 bases, with 5 bases between. The CDR3 has 14 residues. Germline assignment: CDR1 MNHEY and CDR2 SVGAGI. CDR3 protein: CASSYGDSGNTIYF. Here the CDR3 DNA reads TGTGCCAGCAGTTACGGAGACTCTGGAAACACCATATATTTT.

The rearrangement links TRBV9 to TRBJ2-2; 7 bases fit TRBD2. CDR1 SGDLS and CDR2 YYNGEE come from the germline V gene. This CDR3 spans 16 amino acids. Losses at the gene ends were 0 bases for V and 4 bases for J; bases not matched to a gene: 6. CDR3: CASSVEGGPITGELFF. In DNA form, the CDR3 reads TGTGCCAGCAGCGTAGAGGGAGGGCCCATCACCGGGGAGCTGTTTTTT.

In this sample, this clone turned up once. The V and J genes are TRBV19 and TRBJ1-6, with D maybe TRBD1 (6 bases). The germline gives CDR1 LNHDA, CDR2 SQIVND (reference sequence). The CDR3 has 16 residues. V was trimmed by 1 base and J by 8 bases, leaving 15 bases between them. The CDR3 DNA sequence: TGTGCCAGTAGTATAGGCGGGCAGGGGACGGATTCACCCCTCCACTTT. Residues: CASSIGGQGTDSPLHF.